A single T cell receptor (beta chain) is shown here with its context. Its antigen remains unidentified. Each CDR3 protein gets one entry after TCRdb re-called the RT-PCR reads with MiXCR. The sample gives 500,000 to 550,000 distinct CDR3 sequences, roughly a quarter of which show up once; approximately 2.9% is in the top ten. These data come from a study of response to subunit inactivated influenza vaccine. Points from the study as a whole: Authors suggested that a seasonal influenza vaccination recruits few new T cells each time.

The CDR3 is 16 residues long. Germline V CDR1 and CDR2: SGHNT, YENEEA. The V and J ends lost 1 base and 6 bases, in that order; junction bases with no gene match: 6. The same sample was also studied in work on T cells expressing NK-cell markers. This second study notes: Production of TCR beta cDNA relied on 5'RACE template switching with UMIs. Just one sequenced donor of eight was HCMV-seronegative, while seven were seropositive. Among CD8+ T cells from several donors, dominant NKG2C+ clonotypes accounted for about 1.0-7.0%. Four donors' CD3+CD56-NKG2C+ cells were dominated by the same clonotypes.

The rearrangement uses TRBV11-3 and TRBJ2-3; 11 bases are shared with TRBD2. The sequencing used CD4+ T cells sorted from PBMCs, collected roughly 12 days after vaccination. This TCR was recovered from a man over 45 who received an inactivated influenza vaccine. CDR3 bases: TGTGCCAGCAGCTTAGGGCCTAGCGGGAGGACGGATACGCAGTATTTT. Translation gives CASSLGPSGRTDTQYF.